These 26 T cell receptor beta chains originate from one sample sequenced in a study of blood T cell repertoires in COVID-19. TCRdb's copy holds only in-frame clones and misses some; the assay was immunoSEQ multiplex PCR. The table includes about 190,000 clones, roughly 88% detected once. The sample consisted of PBMCs or T cells enriched from blood (not recorded which). These receptors were taken from a man aged 35 to 55 with acute COVID-19.

The chain has TRBV19 and TRBJ2-3; possible D gene TRBD1, 6 bases. Deletions cut 4 bases from V and 2 bases from J, with 16 bases between. The germline CDR1 and CDR2 sequences are LNHDA and SQIVND (reference sequence). This CDR3 has 16 amino acids. The chain's CDR3 is CASSSNQGPVTDTQYF. CDR3 coding DNA: TGTGCCAGTAGTAGCAATCAGGGGCCAGTCACAGATACGCAGTATTTT.

The V and J genes are TRBV10-3 and TRBJ1-5; 12 nucleotides agree with TRBD1. V was clipped by 4 bases and J by 5 bases; unmatched bases: 12. Germline values: CDR1 ENHRY, CDR2 SYGVKD. The length of the CDR3 is 18 residues. This CDR3 is CAISATGGQGALYQPQHF. As DNA, the CDR3 is TGTGCCATCAGTGCCACCGGGGGACAGGGGGCCCTCTATCAGCCCCAGCATTTT.

This clone was detected only a few times. CDR3 sequence: CASSLEGVNGNQPQHF. The CDR3 coding sequence is TGCGCCAGCAGCTTGGAGGGAGTTAATGGCAATCAGCCCCAGCATTTT. The chain couples TRBV5-1 to TRBJ1-5; D uncertain. The CDR3 sequence is 16 residues long. Germline loops: CDR1 SGHRS, CDR2 YFSETQ. V lost 0 bases, J lost 2 bases, and 12 bases lay in between.

The genes are TRBV3-1 (or the pseudogene TRBV3-2) and TRBJ2-3, with 9 bases aligning to TRBD1. The J segment lost 4 bases and the V segment lost 1 base, leaving 3 bases of the junction unmatched. The CDR3 totals 15 residues. CDR1 is LGHDT, CDR2 YNNKEL, per germline (reference sequence). The DNA of the CDR3 is TGTGCCAGCAGCCAAGTGAGGACAGGGGCAGATACGCAGTATTTT. It translates to CASSQVRTGADTQYF.

This chain joins TRBV9 and TRBJ2-1, with 11 bases matching TRBD2. The CDR3 has 16 residues. Germline V CDR1 and CDR2: SGDLS, YYNGEE. V was clipped by 4 bases and J by 6 bases; unmatched bases: 9. The CDR3 region is CASSIEGLADTNEQFF. The CDR3 bases are TGTGCCAGCAGCATTGAGGGACTAGCGGATACCAATGAGCAGTTCTTC.

This sequence joins TRBV9 and TRBJ2-7; TRBD2 matches 8 bases. CDR3 length equals 14 residues. J was trimmed by 3 bases and V by 3 bases; bases with no gene match: 5. From germline, CDR1 is SGDLS and CDR2 YYNGEE. The CDR3 nucleotides read TGTGCCAGCAGCGCGGGGACTAGAAACTACGAGCAGTACTTC. Amino acid sequence: CASSAGTRNYEQYF.

This chain uses TRBV6-5 with TRBJ1-3, with no clear D. This CDR3 has 13 amino acids. Germline CDR1 MNHEY, CDR2 SVGAGI. The germline V and J ends were trimmed by 8 bases and 0 bases, with 8 bases remaining between them. CDR3 loop: CASWRLSGNTIYF. The CDR3 DNA reads as TGTGCCAGCTGGCGGCTCTCTGGAAACACCATATATTTT.

This chain connects TRBV7-3 to TRBJ2-3, with 9 bases fitting TRBD1. V shed 0 bases and J 1 base; nucleotides not matched to a gene: 5. This CDR3 contains 17 residues. Germline values: CDR1 SGHTA, CDR2 FQGTGA. CDR3 nucleotides: TGTGCCAGCAGCTTAACGGGACAGGGTGAGCGCACAGATACGCAGTATTTT. Its translation is CASSLTGQGERTDTQYF.

This chain uses TRBV6-5 with TRBJ2-3; D perhaps matches TRBD2 (6 bases). V lost 0 bases, J lost 12 bases, and 13 bases lay in between. CDR1 MNHEY and CDR2 SVGAGI come from the germline V gene. The CDR3 is 13 amino acids. CDR3 sequence reads: CASSYSRDGRQYF. The CDR3 DNA sequence: TGTGCCAGCAGTTACTCGCGGGACGGGAGACAGTATTTT.

The J gene is TRBJ1-6, the V gene TRBV30; perhaps TRBD1 as D (6 bases). The CDR3 runs to 15 residues. V was trimmed by 2 bases and J by 7 bases, leaving 15 bases between them. Germline V gene lookup returns CDR1 GTSNPN and CDR2 SVGIG (reference sequence). The CDR3 bases are TGTGCCTGGAGTACGACAGGATCGGGGAATTCACCCCTCCACTTT. It yields the protein CAWSTTGSGNSPLHF.

This clone was detected only a few times. The chain combines TRBV28 with TRBJ2-5; 8 nucleotides align to TRBD1. Germline V CDR1 and CDR2: MDHEN, SYDVKM. This CDR3 is built from 14 residues. V shed 5 bases and J 9 bases; nucleotides not matched to a gene: 11. Here the CDR3 DNA reads TGTGCCAGCAGTGCCGGGACAGGACTTAGGGCCCAGTACTTC. This codes for CASSAGTGLRAQYF.

V gene TRBV20-1 combines with J gene TRBJ1-5, with D hard to call. CDR1 is DFQATT, CDR2 SNEGSKA, per germline (reference sequence). V dropped 3 bases and J dropped 1 base, with 10 bases sitting between them. CDR3 length equals 14 residues. CDR3 sequence (DNA): TGCAGTGCTAGTGGGCGGGTAAGCAATCAGCCCCAGCATTTT. Translation gives CSASGRVSNQPQHF.

This chain connects TRBV4-2 to TRBJ2-5, with 7 bases fitting TRBD2. V shed 0 bases and J 3 bases; nucleotides not matched to a gene: 4. Germline V lookup: CDR1 LGHNA, CDR2 YNFKEQ. The CDR3 covers 15 residues. DNA for the CDR3: TGTGCCAGCAGCCAAGAGTGGAGCGGGAAAGAGACCCAGTACTTC. This codes for CASSQEWSGKETQYF.

This chain connects TRBV11-3 to TRBJ1-6, with D tentatively TRBD1 (6 bases). This CDR3 contains 15 residues. The germline gives CDR1 SGHNT, CDR2 YENEEA. The ends were cut back, 5 bases at V and 5 bases at J, with 13 bases in the middle. CDR3 in amino acids: CASSQTAGDNSPLHF. CDR3 in DNA: TGTGCCAGCAGCCAAACGGCAGGGGATAATTCACCCCTCCACTTT.

The V and J genes are TRBV28 and TRBJ1-5; tentative D call: TRBD1 (6 bases). Per the germline V gene, CDR1 is MDHEN and CDR2 is SYDVKM. The CDR3 consists of 13 residues. Deletions cut 4 bases from V and 4 bases from J, with 8 bases between. Here the CDR3 reads CASSWGQNQPQHF. CDR3 nucleotides: TGTGCCAGCAGTTGGGGACAAAATCAGCCCCAGCATTTT.

J is TRBJ1-1 and V is TRBV18; 8 bases line up with TRBD1. The CDR3 totals 13 residues. CDR1 KGHSH and CDR2 LQKENI come from the germline V gene. The ends lost 3 bases at V and 7 bases at J; junction bases unmatched: 4. The CDR3 reads CASSPSGGIEAFF. In DNA form, the CDR3 reads TGTGCCAGCTCACCGTCAGGGGGCATTGAAGCTTTCTTT.

CDR3 nucleotides: TGTGCCAGCAGCGCACTAGCTGGCGGGGAGCTGTTTTTT. This translates into CASSALAGGELFF. V and J are TRBV7-2 and TRBJ2-2, with D perhaps matching TRBD2 (6 bases). Germline V gives CDR1 SGHTA, CDR2 FQGNSA. The CDR3 is 13 residues long. V dropped 5 bases and J dropped 7 bases, with 11 bases sitting between them.

The chain is built from TRBV14 and TRBJ2-1; the match to TRBD2 covers 9 bases. Looked up from germline, CDR1 is SGHDN and CDR2 is FVKESK. With 4 bases clipped from V and 2 bases from J, the junction kept 0 bases outside the gene matches. The CDR3 runs 14 residues. The CDR3 here is CASSPSGTYNEQFF. For the CDR3, the DNA is TGTGCCAGCAGCCCTAGCGGGACCTACAATGAGCAGTTCTTC. Based on the CDR3 plus reference TRBV14 and TRBJ2-1, the full variable domain is EAGVTQFPSHSVIEKGQTVTLRCDPISGHDNLYWYRRVMGKEIKFLLHFVKESKQDESGMPNNRFLAERTGGTYSTLKVQPAELEDSGVYFCASSPSGTYNEQFFGPGTRLTVL.

V is TRBV13 and J is TRBJ2-1; D is undetermined. V was clipped by 5 bases and J by 3 bases, with 14 bases between them. This CDR3 has 15 residues. The germline gives CDR1 PRHDT, CDR2 FYEKMQ (reference sequence). Here the CDR3 reads CASSIRLVHYNEQFF. The CDR3 nucleotides are TGTGCCAGCAGCATCAGACTCGTACACTACAATGAGCAGTTCTTC.

The genes are TRBV5-1 and TRBJ2-2, with TRBD2 as a possible D gene (5 bases). The CDR3 runs to 12 residues. CDR1 SGHRS and CDR2 YFSETQ come from the germline V gene. Between the trimmed V and J ends, which lost 5 bases and 8 bases, there was a span of 10 bases. CDR3: CASRWTGGELFF. DNA for the CDR3: TGCGCCAGCAGATGGACTGGTGGGGAGCTGTTTTTT.

This chain joins TRBV12-3 or TRBV12-4 and TRBJ2-1, with 12 bases matching TRBD2. The J segment lost 10 bases and the V segment lost 6 bases, leaving 4 bases of the junction unmatched. This CDR3 comprises 13 residues. The CDR3 DNA reads TGTGCCAGCAGGGGACTAGCGGGCCGGGAGCAGTTCTTC. This sequence encodes CASRGLAGREQFF.

This rearrangement joins TRBV6-4 to TRBJ2-7; 8 positions match TRBD1. Germline V lookup: CDR1 MRHNA, CDR2 SNTAGT. CDR3 length: 16 residues. V shed 1 base and J 2 bases; nucleotides not matched to a gene: 7. CDR3 residues: CASSDLRTGPTYEQYF. The CDR3 coding sequence is TGTGCCAGCAGTGACTTAAGGACAGGGCCGACCTACGAGCAGTACTTC.

This chain connects TRBV5-1 to TRBJ2-1, with 8 bases lining up with TRBD1. This CDR3 contains 15 residues. Germline V gives CDR1 SGHRS, CDR2 YFSETQ. Trimming cost V 5 bases and J 2 bases; bases outside gene matches: 6. CDR3 sequence: CASRLGTGAYNEQFF. The CDR3 coding sequence is TGCGCCAGCAGGTTAGGGACAGGCGCCTACAATGAGCAGTTCTTC.

Here the CDR3 reads CASSQASISSYEQYF. CDR3 nucleotides: TGTGCCAGCAGCCAAGCATCCATTTCCTCCTACGAGCAGTACTTC. V and J are TRBV14 and TRBJ2-7, with D uncertain. The CDR3 extends over 15 amino acids. The germline CDR1 and CDR2 sequences are SGHDN and FVKESK. V lost 1 base, J lost 0 bases, and 10 bases lay in between.

The genes are TRBV7-2 and TRBJ2-3; TRBD2 is a possible D gene (5 bases). Looked up from germline, CDR1 is SGHTA and CDR2 is FQGNSA. This CDR3 contains 15 residues. The V and J ends lost 4 bases and 0 bases respectively, with 11 bases between them. The DNA for the CDR3 is TGTGCCAGCAGCTCGAGCGGAACTAGCACAGATACGCAGTATTTT. This translates into CASSSSGTSTDTQYF.

V is TRBV3-1 (or the pseudogene TRBV3-2) and J is TRBJ2-1, with 8 bases aligning to TRBD2. J gave up 9 bases and V 0 bases, and 1 base lay outside the gene matches. The CDR3 length is 13 residues. The germline CDR1 and CDR2 sequences are LGHDT and YNNKEL (reference sequence). CDR3 DNA sequence: TGTGCCAGCAGCCAAGATCGGGAGGGTGAGCAGTTCTTC. As protein: CASSQDREGEQFF.